The rows below give T cell receptor beta chains drawn from one sample of a study of blood T cells in healthy people across ages. One entry per CDR3 protein results from TCRdb running MiXCR on the 5' RACE reads. Among around 1,500,000 distinct CDR3 sequences listed, roughly 40% were seen once. The sequenced sample consisted of blood. These receptors were obtained from a woman aged 18-29 years in good health. CDR3s include the opening cysteine and the closing phenylalanine or tryptophan. Fields, in order: D gene, clone size, V gene, J gene, CDR3 DNA, CDR3 protein. A D gene is named only where the DNA matches it firmly. Size is omitted from some rows. Given values are once, few, many or a class for expanded clones.

D: TRBD2
size: few
V: TRBV25-1
J: TRBJ2-5
DNA: TGTGCCAGCAGTGAGTGGCAAGAGGGAGGGGAGACCCAGTACTTC
CDR3: CASSEWQEGGETQYF

D: -
size: -
V: TRBV20-1
J: TRBJ1-1
DNA: TGCAGTGCCCCGACACAGAGGAACACTGAAGCTTTCTTT
CDR3: CSAPTQRNTEAFF

D: -
size: few
V: TRBV10-3
J: TRBJ2-3
DNA: TGTGCCATCAGTGACCCCACCGAGCTCGGGGGTAGCACAGATACGCAGTATTTT
CDR3: CAISDPTELGGSTDTQYF

D: TRBD2
size: -
V: TRBV29-1
J: TRBJ2-1
DNA: TGCAGCATTACCGGGACTAGCGGGAGTTTGGATGAGCAGTTCTTC
CDR3: CSITGTSGSLDEQFF

D: TRBD1
size: -
V: TRBV9
J: TRBJ1-1
DNA: TGTGCCAGCAGCGTAGTGCCCGAGGGGGCAGGCACTGAAGCTTTCTTT
CDR3: CASSVVPEGAGTEAFF

D: -
size: few
V: TRBV28
J: TRBJ2-7
DNA: TGTGCCAGCAGTTTATATCTGACGGGGACCTACGAGCAGTACTTC
CDR3: CASSLYLTGTYEQYF

D: -
size: -
V: TRBV10-2
J: TRBJ1-5
DNA: TGCGCCAGCAGTGGGGCAGGGCGGGACAAGGGCAATCAGCCCCAGCATTTT
CDR3: CASSGAGRDKGNQPQHF

D: -
size: few
V: TRBV3-1
J: TRBJ1-1
DNA: TGTGCCAGCAGCCGGATAGACACTGAAGCTTTCTTT
CDR3: CASSRIDTEAFF

D: TRBD2
size: -
V: TRBV10-3
J: TRBJ2-2
DNA: TGTGCCATCACCGACTCGGGGGGTACTGGCGGGGAGCTGTTTTTT
CDR3: CAITDSGGTGGELFF

D: TRBD2
size: -
V: TRBV4-1
J: TRBJ2-7
DNA: TGCGCCAGCAGCCAAACGCCGGGACTAGCGGGAAACTCCTACGAGCAGTACTTC
CDR3: CASSQTPGLAGNSYEQYF

D: -
size: few
V: TRBV29-1
J: TRBJ1-2
DNA: TGCAGCGTCACGGGGGCGGGGGCGGATGGCTACACCTTC
CDR3: CSVTGAGADGYTF

D: -
size: many
V: TRBV3-1
J: TRBJ2-3
DNA: TGTGCCAGCAGCTCTCCGGGACTGAGGACAGATACGCAGTATTTT
CDR3: CASSSPGLRTDTQYF

D: TRBD1
size: -
V: TRBV20-1
J: TRBJ1-6
DNA: TGCAGTGCTAGAAAGGTGACCTGGGACAGTCCTCGGGATTCACCCCTCCACTTT
CDR3: CSARKVTWDSPRDSPLHF

D: -
size: -
V: TRBV3-1
J: TRBJ2-7
DNA: TGTGCCAGCAGCCAAGTTGCTCTCTCCTACGAGCAGTACTTC
CDR3: CASSQVALSYEQYF

D: TRBD2
size: -
V: TRBV6-5
J: TRBJ2-1
DNA: TGTGCCAGCAGTTCGACACTAGCGGACTACAATGAGCAGTTCTTC
CDR3: CASSSTLADYNEQFF

D: TRBD2
size: -
V: TRBV20-1
J: TRBJ2-7
DNA: TGCAGTGTCAAACAGTCGGTAGCGGGAAACGAGCAGTACTTC
CDR3: CSVKQSVAGNEQYF

D: -
size: -
V: TRBV20-1
J: TRBJ1-2
DNA: TGCAGTGCTAGGGGGGGCTTTAGCTATGGCTACACCTTC
CDR3: CSARGGFSYGYTF

D: -
size: few
V: TRBV5-1
J: TRBJ2-7
DNA: TGCGCCAGCAGCCCTCAGGGGTCCGCCTACGAGCAGTACTTC
CDR3: CASSPQGSAYEQYF

D: -
size: few
V: TRBV27
J: TRBJ1-6
DNA: TGTGCCAGCAGTTTGGGCGTGAGCTCCTATAATTCACCCCTCCACTTT
CDR3: CASSLGVSSYNSPLHF

D: -
size: many
V: TRBV6-1
J: TRBJ2-5
DNA: TGTGCCAGCAGTAGGAGGGAGACCCAGTACTTC
CDR3: CASSRRETQYF

D: -
size: -
V: TRBV6-6
J: TRBJ2-3
DNA: TGTGCCAGCAGTGGAGGGCCGCGTTCAGATACGCAGTATTTT
CDR3: CASSGGPRSDTQYF

D: TRBD2
size: -
V: TRBV29-1
J: TRBJ2-1
DNA: TGCAGCTTAGCGGGAGGGTTGGTTGATGAGCAGTTCTTC
CDR3: CSLAGGLVDEQFF

D: TRBD1
size: few
V: TRBV5-6
J: TRBJ2-1
DNA: TGTGCCAGCAGCTTAGGGTGGACAGGGGTCAATGAGCAGTTCTTC
CDR3: CASSLGWTGVNEQFF

D: -
size: -
V: TRBV5-5
J: TRBJ2-7
DNA: TGTGCCAGCAGCCCCCAGGGGGGGTCCACCTACGAGCAGTACTTC
CDR3: CASSPQGGSTYEQYF

D: TRBD2
size: few
V: TRBV6-2/TRBV6-3
J: TRBJ2-1
DNA: TGTGCCAGCAGCAAAACTAGCGGGAGGAGAAATGAGCAGTTCTTC
CDR3: CASSKTSGRRNEQFF

D: -
size: -
V: TRBV15
J: TRBJ1-2
DNA: TGTGCCACCAGCGGCCTACTTGGACAGAGTCCTAACTATGGCTACACCTTC
CDR3: CATSGLLGQSPNYGYTF

D: TRBD2
size: few
V: TRBV4-1
J: TRBJ2-7
DNA: TGCGCCAGCAGCCCTCTCGCGGGGGATAACGAGCAGTACTTC
CDR3: CASSPLAGDNEQYF

D: TRBD1
size: many
V: TRBV5-1
J: TRBJ2-4
DNA: TGCGCCAGCAGCATCGGGACAGGACAGTTGGCCAAAAACATTCAGTACTTC
CDR3: CASSIGTGQLAKNIQYF

D: TRBD2
size: -
V: TRBV4-1
J: TRBJ2-3
DNA: TGCGCCAGCAGCCAAGGTATAGCGGGGGGACAATCAGATACGCAGTATTTT
CDR3: CASSQGIAGGQSDTQYF

D: -
size: -
V: TRBV29-1
J: TRBJ2-5
DNA: TGCAGCGTAGCCCTACAGGGAGGCGGGTTCCAAGAGACCCAGTACTTC
CDR3: CSVALQGGGFQETQYF

D: TRBD2
size: many
V: TRBV12-3/TRBV12-4
J: TRBJ2-1
DNA: TGTGCCAGCAGCCCCGGGACTAGCGGGGTGCTAGGGTACAATGAGCAGTTCTTC
CDR3: CASSPGTSGVLGYNEQFF

D: TRBD1
size: -
V: TRBV7-9
J: TRBJ1-2
DNA: TGTGCCAGCAGCTTATCGGCAGGGGGCTTAAATGGCTACACCTTC
CDR3: CASSLSAGGLNGYTF

D: -
size: few
V: TRBV6-5
J: TRBJ2-2
DNA: TGTGCCAGCAGTTACGTGGGAACGAACACCGGGGAGCTGTTTTTT
CDR3: CASSYVGTNTGELFF

D: -
size: many
V: TRBV4-2
J: TRBJ2-7
DNA: TGTGCCAGCAGCCAAGATTGGGGGCGCGGGTCGTACGAGCAGTACTTC
CDR3: CASSQDWGRGSYEQYF

D: -
size: -
V: TRBV27
J: TRBJ1-1
DNA: TGTGCCAGCAGTTTATTCGGGAGGGAAGCTTTCTTT
CDR3: CASSLFGREAFF

D: -
size: -
V: TRBV6-5
J: TRBJ1-1
DNA: TGTGCCAGCACTGCGGGAAACACTGAAGCTTTCTTT
CDR3: CASTAGNTEAFF

D: -
size: -
V: TRBV15
J: TRBJ2-1
DNA: TGTGCCACCAGCACCCGTTCCGGTCGGGCAGCGTCCTACGAGCAGTTCTTC
CDR3: CATSTRSGRAASYEQFF